A selection of T cell receptor beta chains follows, all from one sample in a study of T cell responses to AZD1222 COVID-19 vaccine. Data came from immunoSEQ multiplex PCR; TCRdb stores just in-frame clones and leaves some out. The table lists about 100,000 clones, around 90% of them singletons. The material was peripheral blood, obtained on day 0 of AZD1222 vaccination. These receptors all come from an adult in good health. Each CDR3 is given with its conserved first and last residue. The order of the fields is D gene, CDR3 length, J gene, V gene, CDR3 protein, CDR3 DNA. A D gene is named only where the DNA matches it firmly.

. 15 TRBJ1-5 TRBV2 CASSESRADNQPQHF TGTGCCAGCAGTGAGAGTCGGGCAGACAATCAGCCCCAGCATTTT
. 14 TRBJ2-1 TRBV3-1/TRBV3-2 CASSLDRVGNEQFF TGTGCCAGCAGCCTGGACCGAGTCGGGAATGAGCAGTTCTTC
. 14 TRBJ2-4 TRBV30 CAWSVQGAKNTQYF TGTGCCTGGAGTGTACAGGGAGCCAAAAACACTCAGTACTTC
. 15 TRBJ1-6 TRBV28 CASSPTGGGYSPLHF TGTGCCAGCAGCCCGACCGGGGGCGGGTATTCACCCCTCCACTTT
. 13 TRBJ2-3 TRBV5-4 CASSPGRPDTQYF TGTGCCAGCAGCCCCGGGCGCCCAGATACGCAGTATTTT
. 13 TRBJ2-7 TRBV3-1/TRBV3-2 CASSQRSVYEQYF TGTGCCAGCAGCCAAAGATCGGTGTACGAGCAGTACTTC
. 12 TRBJ2-1 TRBV20-1 CSASSLRNEQFF TGCAGTGCTAGTAGCCTGCGCAATGAGCAGTTCTTC
. 14 TRBJ1-1 TRBV5-1 CASSLEGSNTEAFF TGCGCCAGCAGCTTGGAAGGGTCGAACACTGAAGCTTTCTTT
TRBD2 19 TRBJ2-1 TRBV9 CASSVESGGLSISYNEQFF TGTGCCAGCAGCGTAGAGAGCGGGGGGCTCTCCATCTCCTACAATGAGCAGTTCTTC
. 13 TRBJ1-4 TRBV12-3/TRBV12-4 CASQRSSNEKLFF TGTGCCAGCCAACGGTCCTCTAATGAAAAACTGTTTTTT
. 14 TRBJ1-2 TRBV30 CAWSVGGEGYGYTF TGTGCCTGGAGTGTAGGGGGGGAAGGGTATGGCTACACCTTC
. 13 TRBJ1-2 TRBV7-2 CASSLDLGYGYTF TGTGCCAGCAGCTTAGATTTAGGTTATGGCTACACCTTC
TRBD1 18 TRBJ1-6 TRBV10-2 CASSDPGQGVGFNSPLHF TGCGCCAGCAGTGACCCGGGACAGGGTGTTGGTTTTAATTCACCCCTCCACTTT
. 13 TRBJ1-1 TRBV7-3 CASSVGENTEAFF TGTGCCAGCAGCGTTGGGGAGAACACTGAAGCTTTCTTT
. 14 TRBJ2-5 TRBV11-3 CASSQTRPQETQYF TGTGCCAGCAGCCAGACTAGACCACAAGAGACCCAGTACTTC
TRBD2 13 TRBJ2-5 TRBV12-3/TRBV12-4 CASSGGGRETQYF TGTGCCAGCAGCGGCGGGGGGCGAGAGACCCAGTACTTC
TRBD2 14 TRBJ2-7 TRBV5-1 CASRSGLAAYEQYF TGCGCCAGCAGATCCGGACTAGCGGCTTACGAGCAGTACTTC
TRBD2 16 TRBJ2-1 TRBV27 CASSLRGLAAYNEQFF TGTGCCAGCAGTTTACGGGGACTAGCGGCCTACAATGAGCAGTTCTTC
TRBD2 16 TRBJ2-1 TRBV24-1 CATSDQQGTSGAEQFF TGTGCCACCAGTGATCAACAGGGGACTAGCGGGGCTGAGCAGTTCTTC
TRBD1 15 TRBJ1-2 TRBV19 CASSPGTGGNYGYTF TGTGCCAGTTCCCCCGGGACAGGGGGCAACTATGGCTACACCTTC
TRBD1 16 TRBJ2-1 TRBV7-7 CASSLGQGVYLNEQFF TGTGCCAGCAGCTTAGGACAGGGGGTTTATCTCAATGAGCAGTTCTTC
. 15 TRBJ1-4 TRBV7-2 CASSWMVRVGEKLFF TGTGCCAGCAGCTGGATGGTCAGGGTGGGTGAAAAACTGTTTTTT
. 15 TRBJ1-1 TRBV6-5 CASSYAPGGKTEAFF TGTGCCAGCAGTTACGCCCCCGGGGGGAAGACTGAAGCTTTCTTT
TRBD2 16 TRBJ2-7 TRBV7-8 CASSSRGLAGSHEQYF TGTGCCAGCAGCTCGAGGGGACTAGCGGGATCCCACGAGCAGTACTTC
TRBD1 17 TRBJ1-5 TRBV6-2/TRBV6-3 CASSWALGTGGNQPQHF TGTGCCAGCAGTTGGGCCCTTGGGACAGGGGGCAATCAGCCCCAGCATTTT
TRBD1 16 TRBJ2-2 TRBV6-2/TRBV6-3 CASSRDRGLNTGELFF TGTGCCAGCAGCCGAGACAGGGGGCTAAACACCGGGGAGCTGTTTTTT
. 16 TRBJ2-3 TRBV2 CASSPGSTGTTDTQYF TGTGCCAGCAGTCCCGGGTCCACCGGGACGACAGATACGCAGTATTTT
TRBD1 18 TRBJ1-2 TRBV7-2 CASSPGTTGEQSRYGYTF TGTGCCAGCAGTCCGGGGACGACAGGGGAACAATCTCGCTATGGCTACACCTTC